This T cell receptor beta chain was identified during a study of technical replicates of blood from several donors. Produced via immunoSEQ multiplex PCR; TCRdb's table is partial and in-frame only. This table has over 70,000 clones, over 90% appearing once. The CDR3 is made up of 15 amino acids. V lost 6 bases to trimming and J lost 1 base; unmatched junction nucleotides: 5. Germline lookup yields CDR1 MNHEY and CDR2 SVGAGI. The TCR comes from a human donor in good health. The sequencing input was T cells isolated from PBMCs. The chain uses TRBV6-5 and TRBJ2-2; TRBD2 agrees at 7 bases. The CDR3 DNA reads as TGTGCCAGCAGCCACAGCGGGATGAACACCGGGGAGCTGTTTTTT. It encodes CASSHSGMNTGELFF.